This TCR beta chain was captured in a study of T-cell reconstitution after alpha-beta-depleted transplantation in children. Study-wide findings and caveats: A year post-transplant, T-cell counts and diversity derived mostly from newly produced T cells. Several hundred expanded graft clones reportedly supplied alpha-beta T cells about two months after transplant.

Molecular barcoding with unique molecular identifiers was used for the TCRbeta library. TCRdb reanalysed the PCR reads using MiXCR and keeps one entry per CDR3 protein. Among a few hundred thousand distinct CDR3 sequences listed, 10% were seen once. This clonotype was counted ten times or more. Antigen unknown. The sample was PBMCs, taken before TCRalphabeta/CD19-depleted stem cell transplant. The TCR was taken from a boy under three years old with acute myeloid leukemia, due to receive a stem cell transplant.

The CDR3: CASSVKWESSYEQYF. CDR3 nucleotides: TGCGCCAGCAGCGTTAAGTGGGAGAGCTCCTACGAGCAGTACTTC. The chain uses TRBV4-3 and TRBJ2-7; possible D gene TRBD2, 5 bases. The V gene's germline CDR1 is LGHNA and CDR2 YSLEER. Trimming stripped 5 bases from V and 0 bases from J, with 14 bases between. This CDR3 contains 15 residues.